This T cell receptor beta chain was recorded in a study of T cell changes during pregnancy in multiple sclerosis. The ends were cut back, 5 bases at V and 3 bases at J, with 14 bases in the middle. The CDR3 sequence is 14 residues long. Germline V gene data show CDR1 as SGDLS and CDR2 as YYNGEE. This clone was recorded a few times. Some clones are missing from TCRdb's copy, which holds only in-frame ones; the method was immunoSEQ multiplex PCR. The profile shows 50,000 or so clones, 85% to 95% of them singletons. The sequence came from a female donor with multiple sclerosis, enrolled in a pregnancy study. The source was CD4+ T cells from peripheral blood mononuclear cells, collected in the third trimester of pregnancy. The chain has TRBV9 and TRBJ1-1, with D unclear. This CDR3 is CASSVAGSDTEAFF. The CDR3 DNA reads TGTGCCAGCAGTGTGGCAGGCTCGGACACTGAAGCTTTCTTT.